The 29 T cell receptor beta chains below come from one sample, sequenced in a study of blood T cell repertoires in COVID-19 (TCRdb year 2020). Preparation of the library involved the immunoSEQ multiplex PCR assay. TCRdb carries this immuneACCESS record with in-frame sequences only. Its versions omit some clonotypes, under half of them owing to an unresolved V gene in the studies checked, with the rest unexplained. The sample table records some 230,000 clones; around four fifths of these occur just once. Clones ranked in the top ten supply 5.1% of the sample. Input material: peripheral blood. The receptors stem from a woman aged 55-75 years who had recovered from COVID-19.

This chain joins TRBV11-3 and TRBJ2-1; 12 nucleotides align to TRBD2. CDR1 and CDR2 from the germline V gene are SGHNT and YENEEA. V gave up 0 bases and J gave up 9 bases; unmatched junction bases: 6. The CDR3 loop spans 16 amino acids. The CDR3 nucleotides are TGTGCCAGCAGCTTAGAATTTCTAGCGGGGGGGCTTGAGCAGTTCTTC. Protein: CASSLEFLAGGLEQFF.

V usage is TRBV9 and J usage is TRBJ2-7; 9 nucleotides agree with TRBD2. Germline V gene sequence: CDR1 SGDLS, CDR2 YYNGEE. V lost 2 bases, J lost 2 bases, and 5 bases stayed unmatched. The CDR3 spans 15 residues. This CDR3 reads CASSVTSGGTYEQYF. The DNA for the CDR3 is TGTGCCAGCAGCGTGACTAGCGGAGGTACCTACGAGCAGTACTTC.

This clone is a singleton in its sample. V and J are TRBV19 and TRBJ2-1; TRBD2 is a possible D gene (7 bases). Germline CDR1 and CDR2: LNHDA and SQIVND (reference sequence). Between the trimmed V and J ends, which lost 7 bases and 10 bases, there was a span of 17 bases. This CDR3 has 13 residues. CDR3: CASTSGPGGEQFF. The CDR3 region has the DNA TGTGCCAGTACTTCCGGGCCGGGGGGCGAGCAGTTCTTC.

The CDR3 region is CASSSSGTANTGELFF. For the CDR3, the DNA is TGTGCCAGCAGTTCATCCGGGACTGCGAACACCGGGGAGCTGTTTTTT. The genes are TRBV27 and TRBJ2-2, with D possibly matching TRBD2 (6 bases). Deletions cut 4 bases from V and 0 bases from J, with 12 bases between. The CDR3 extends over 16 amino acids. CDR1 is MNHEY, CDR2 SMNVEV, per germline (reference sequence).

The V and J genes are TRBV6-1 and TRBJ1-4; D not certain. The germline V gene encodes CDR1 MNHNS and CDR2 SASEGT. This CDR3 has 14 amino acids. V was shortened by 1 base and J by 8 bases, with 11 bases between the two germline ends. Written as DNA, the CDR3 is TGTGCCAGCAGTGAAGGCGGGAATCTAGAAAAACTGTTTTTT. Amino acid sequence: CASSEGGNLEKLFF.

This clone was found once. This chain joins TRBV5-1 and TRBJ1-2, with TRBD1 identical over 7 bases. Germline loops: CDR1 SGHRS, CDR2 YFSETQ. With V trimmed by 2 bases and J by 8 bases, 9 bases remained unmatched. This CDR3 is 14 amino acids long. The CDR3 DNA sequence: TGCGCCAGCAGCTTTCGTACAGGACAGGACGGCTACACCTTC. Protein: CASSFRTGQDGYTF.

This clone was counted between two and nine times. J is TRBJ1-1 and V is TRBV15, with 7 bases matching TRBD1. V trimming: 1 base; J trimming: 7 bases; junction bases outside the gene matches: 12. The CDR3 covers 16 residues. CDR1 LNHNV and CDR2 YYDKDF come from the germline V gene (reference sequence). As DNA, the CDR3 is TGTGCCACCAGCAGAGGTCAACCGGGACAGAGAAGTGAAGCTTTCTTT. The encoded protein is CATSRGQPGQRSEAFF.

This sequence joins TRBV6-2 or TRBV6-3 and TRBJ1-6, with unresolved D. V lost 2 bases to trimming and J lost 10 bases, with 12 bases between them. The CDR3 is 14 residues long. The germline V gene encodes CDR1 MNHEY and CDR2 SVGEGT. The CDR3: CASSYGRQRSPLHF. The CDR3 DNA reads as TGTGCCAGCAGTTACGGACGGCAGCGGTCACCCCTCCACTTT.

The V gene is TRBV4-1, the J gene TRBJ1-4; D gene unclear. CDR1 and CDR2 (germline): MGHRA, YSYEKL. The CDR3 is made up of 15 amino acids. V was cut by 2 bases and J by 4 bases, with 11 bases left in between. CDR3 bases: TGCGCCAGCAGCCAATCCGTCGTCCGTAATGAAAAACTGTTTTTT. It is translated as CASSQSVVRNEKLFF.

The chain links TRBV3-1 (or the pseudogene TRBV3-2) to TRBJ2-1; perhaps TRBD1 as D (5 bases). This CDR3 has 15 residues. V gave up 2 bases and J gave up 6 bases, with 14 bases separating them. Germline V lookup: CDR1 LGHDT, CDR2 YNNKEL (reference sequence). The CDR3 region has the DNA TGTGCCAGCAGCCAACCAAGGATAGGGGCCAATGAGCAGTTCTTC. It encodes CASSQPRIGANEQFF.

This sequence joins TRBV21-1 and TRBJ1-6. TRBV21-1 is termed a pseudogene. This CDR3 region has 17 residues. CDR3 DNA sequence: TGTGCCAGCAGCTCCCGAGCGGTCAGGTATATGAGTTCACCCCTCCACTTT. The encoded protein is CASSSRAVRYMSSPLHF.

The chain's CDR3 is CASSPAWGANTEAFF. The DNA for the CDR3 is TGTGCCAGCAGCCCCGCCTGGGGAGCGAACACTGAAGCTTTCTTT. The rearrangement uses TRBV9 and TRBJ1-1, with D unresolved. There are 15 residues in the CDR3. From germline, CDR1 is SGDLS and CDR2 YYNGEE. Trimming pared 4 bases from V and 1 base from J, leaving 14 bases between.

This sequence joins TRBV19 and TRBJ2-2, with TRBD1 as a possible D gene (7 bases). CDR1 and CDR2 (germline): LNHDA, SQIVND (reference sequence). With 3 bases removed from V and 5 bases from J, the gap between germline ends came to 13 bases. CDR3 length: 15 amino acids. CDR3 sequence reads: CASSMVQGGTGELFF. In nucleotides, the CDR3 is TGTGCCAGTAGTATGGTGCAGGGGGGTACCGGGGAGCTGTTTTTT.

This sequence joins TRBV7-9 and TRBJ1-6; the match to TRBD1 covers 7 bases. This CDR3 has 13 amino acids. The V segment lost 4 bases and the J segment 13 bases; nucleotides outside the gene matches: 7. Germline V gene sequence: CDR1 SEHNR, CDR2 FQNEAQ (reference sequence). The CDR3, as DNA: TGTGCCAGCAGCTACCAGGACAGGTCGCCCCTCCACTTT. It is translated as CASSYQDRSPLHF. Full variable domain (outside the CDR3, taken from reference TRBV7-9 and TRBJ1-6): DTGVSQNPRHKITKRGQNVTFRCDPISEHNRLYWYRQTLGQGPEFLTYFQNEAQLEKSRLLSDRFSAERPKGSFSTLEIQRTEQGDSAMYLCASSYQDRSPLHFGNGTRLTVT.

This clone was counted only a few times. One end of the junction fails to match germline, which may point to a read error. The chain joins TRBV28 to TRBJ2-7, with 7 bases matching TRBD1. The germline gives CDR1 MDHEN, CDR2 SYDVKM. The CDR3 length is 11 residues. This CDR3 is CATTGRNEQYF. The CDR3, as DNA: TGCGCCACGACAGGGCGGAACGAGCAGTACTTC. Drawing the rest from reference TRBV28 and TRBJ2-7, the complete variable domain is DVKVTQSSRYLVKRTGEKVFLECVQDMDHENMFWYRQDPGLGLRLIYFSYDVKMKEKGDIPEGYSVSREKKERFSLILESASTNQTSMYLCATTGRNEQYFGPGTRLTVT.

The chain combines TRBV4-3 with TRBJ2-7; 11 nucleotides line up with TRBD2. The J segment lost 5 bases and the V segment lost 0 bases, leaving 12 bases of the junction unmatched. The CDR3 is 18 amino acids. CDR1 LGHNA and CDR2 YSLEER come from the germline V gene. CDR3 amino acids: CASSQDDSASGGIHEQYF. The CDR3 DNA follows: TGCGCCAGCAGCCAAGATGACTCGGCTAGCGGGGGGATCCACGAGCAGTACTTC.

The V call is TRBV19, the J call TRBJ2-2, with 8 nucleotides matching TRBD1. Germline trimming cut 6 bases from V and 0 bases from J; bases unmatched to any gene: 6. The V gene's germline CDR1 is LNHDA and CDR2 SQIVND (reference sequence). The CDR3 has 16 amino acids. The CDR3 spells CASRTQQGANTGELFF. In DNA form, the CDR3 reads TGTGCCAGTAGAACCCAACAGGGGGCGAACACCGGGGAGCTGTTTTTT.

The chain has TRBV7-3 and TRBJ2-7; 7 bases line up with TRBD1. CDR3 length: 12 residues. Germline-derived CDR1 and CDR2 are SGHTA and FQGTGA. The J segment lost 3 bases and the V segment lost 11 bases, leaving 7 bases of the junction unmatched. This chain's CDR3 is CARLGGRYEQYF. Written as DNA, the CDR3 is TGTGCCCGTCTAGGGGGCCGCTACGAGCAGTACTTC.

The chain's CDR3 is CASRPTGGRFYGYTF. The DNA of the CDR3 is TGTGCCAGCAGACCTACAGGGGGCCGCTTCTATGGCTACACCTTC. V and J are TRBV6-4 and TRBJ1-2; TRBD1 aligns across 9 bases. The CDR3 length is 15 residues. V lost 6 bases, J lost 4 bases, and 9 bases stayed unmatched. Germline CDR1 MRHNA, CDR2 SNTAGT.

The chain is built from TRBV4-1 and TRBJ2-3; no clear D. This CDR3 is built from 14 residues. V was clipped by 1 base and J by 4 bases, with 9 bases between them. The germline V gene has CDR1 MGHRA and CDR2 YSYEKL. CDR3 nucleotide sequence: TGCGCCAGCAGCCAAGTTCCGTCCGCAGATACGCAGTATTTT. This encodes CASSQVPSADTQYF.

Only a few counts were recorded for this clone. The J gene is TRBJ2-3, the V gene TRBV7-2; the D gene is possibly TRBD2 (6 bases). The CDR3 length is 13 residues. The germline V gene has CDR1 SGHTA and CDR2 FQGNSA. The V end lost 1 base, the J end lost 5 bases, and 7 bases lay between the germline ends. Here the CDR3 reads CASSLGSGDTQYF. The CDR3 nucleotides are TGTGCCAGCAGCTTAGGTAGCGGAGATACGCAGTATTTT. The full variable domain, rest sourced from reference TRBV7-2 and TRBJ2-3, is GAGVSQSPSNKVTEKGKDVELRCDPISGHTALYWYRQSLGQGLEFLIYFQGNSAPDKSGLPSDRFSAERTGGSVSTLTIQRTQQEDSAVYLCASSLGSGDTQYFGPGTRLTVL.

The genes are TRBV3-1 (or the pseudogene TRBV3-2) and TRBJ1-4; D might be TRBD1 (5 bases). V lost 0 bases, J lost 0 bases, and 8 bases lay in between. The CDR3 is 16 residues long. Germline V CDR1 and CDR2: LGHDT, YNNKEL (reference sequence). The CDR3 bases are TGTGCCAGCAGCCAAGATTCGGGGGCAACTAATGAAAAACTGTTTTTT. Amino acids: CASSQDSGATNEKLFF.

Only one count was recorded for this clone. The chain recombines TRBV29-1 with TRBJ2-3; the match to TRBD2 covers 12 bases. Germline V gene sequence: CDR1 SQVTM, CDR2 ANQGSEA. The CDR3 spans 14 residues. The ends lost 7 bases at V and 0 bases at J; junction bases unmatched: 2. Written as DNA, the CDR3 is TGCAGCGAGGGGACTAGCGGGAGCACAGATACGCAGTATTTT. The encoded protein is CSEGTSGSTDTQYF.

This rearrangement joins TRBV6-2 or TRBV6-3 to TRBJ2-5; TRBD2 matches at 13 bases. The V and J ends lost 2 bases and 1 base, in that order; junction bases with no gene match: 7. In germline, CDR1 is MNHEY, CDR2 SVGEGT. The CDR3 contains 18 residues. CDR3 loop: CASSYRRLAGGPQETQYF. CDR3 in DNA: TGTGCCAGCAGTTACCGACGACTAGCGGGGGGCCCCCAAGAGACCCAGTACTTC.

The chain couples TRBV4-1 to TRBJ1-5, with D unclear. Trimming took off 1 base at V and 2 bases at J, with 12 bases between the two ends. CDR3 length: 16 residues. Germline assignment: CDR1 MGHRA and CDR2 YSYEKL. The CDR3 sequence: CASSQVVGRGNQPQHF. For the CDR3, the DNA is TGCGCCAGCAGCCAAGTAGTCGGGAGGGGCAATCAGCCCCAGCATTTT.

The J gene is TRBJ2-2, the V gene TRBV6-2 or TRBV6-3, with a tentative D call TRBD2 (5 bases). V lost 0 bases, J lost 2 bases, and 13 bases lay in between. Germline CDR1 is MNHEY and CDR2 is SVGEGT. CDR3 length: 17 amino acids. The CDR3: CASSYSSGVANTGELFF. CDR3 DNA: TGTGCCAGCAGTTACTCGTCCGGGGTCGCAAACACCGGGGAGCTGTTTTTT.

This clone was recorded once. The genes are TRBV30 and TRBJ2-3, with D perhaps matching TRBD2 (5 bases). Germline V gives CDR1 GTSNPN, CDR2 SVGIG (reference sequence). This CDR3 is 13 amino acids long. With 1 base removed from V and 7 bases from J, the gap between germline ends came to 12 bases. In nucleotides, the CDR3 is TGTGCCTGGAGTGGTACTTCGGGGAATACGCAGTATTTT. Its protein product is CAWSGTSGNTQYF.

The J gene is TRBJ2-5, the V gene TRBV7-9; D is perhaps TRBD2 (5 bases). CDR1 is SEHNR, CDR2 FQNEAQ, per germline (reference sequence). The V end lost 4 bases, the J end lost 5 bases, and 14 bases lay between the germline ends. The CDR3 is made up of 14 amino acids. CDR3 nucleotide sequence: TGTGCCAGCAGCTCGACTACGATGCCGGAGACCCAGTACTTC. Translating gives CASSSTTMPETQYF.

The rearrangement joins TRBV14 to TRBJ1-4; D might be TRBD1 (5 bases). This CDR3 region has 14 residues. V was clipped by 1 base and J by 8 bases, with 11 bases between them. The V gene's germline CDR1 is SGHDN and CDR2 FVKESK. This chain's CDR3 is CASSQGGGGEKLFF. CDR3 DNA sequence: TGTGCCAGCAGCCAAGGTGGGGGAGGAGAAAAACTGTTTTTT. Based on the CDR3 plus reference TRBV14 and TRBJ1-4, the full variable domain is EAGVTQFPSHSVIEKGQTVTLRCDPISGHDNLYWYRRVMGKEIKFLLHFVKESKQDESGMPNNRFLAERTGGTYSTLKVQPAELEDSGVYFCASSQGGGGEKLFFGSGTQLSVL.